This T cell receptor (beta chain) came from a study of T cells in Graves' hyperthyroidism and ophthalmopathy. Study-wide results and caveats: Ophthalmopathy was predicted by the model a median of 6.5 months ahead of onset.

TCR beta CDR3 regions were amplified from RNA transcripts. Using the HTBI primer set, a first-round RT-PCR was run on the TCR CDR3. TCRdb independently ran MiXCR on the multiplex PCR reads; one entry per CDR3 protein. The sample shows hundreds of thousands of distinct CDR3 sequences, about 15% of them seen only once. This clonotype showed up many times. The antigen remains unidentified. Around 10 ml fresh peripheral blood yielded the PBMCs. V dropped 7 bases and J dropped 2; count of bases not matched to a gene: 6. CDR3 length: 14 residues. This TCR came from a woman aged 18 to 35 with Graves' hyperthyroidism. Material for sequencing was blood. V gene TRBV12-3 or TRBV12-4 combines with J gene TRBJ2-7; 9 nucleotides match TRBD1. CDR3 in amino acids: CASNYRGPTYEQYF. In nucleotides, the CDR3 is TGTGCCAGCAATTACAGGGGGCCCACCTACGAGCAGTACTTC.